In this sample, the clone carrying this T cell receptor (beta chain) turned up many times. Its antigen remains unidentified. The read ends 3 residues shy of where the CDR3 ends; the end is completed using the germline J gene. The repertoire was sequenced with immunoSEQ multiplex PCR; TCRdb's copy has only in-frame clones and lacks some. The data show approximately 34,000 clones, none appearing only once, with more than 2.5% held by the ten largest. The entry originates in a study of T cell clonality in common variable immunodeficiency. Study results and limitations: Reportedly, TCR beta sequences from common variable immunodeficiency showed fewer deletions and N-nucleotide insertions.

Trimming pared 1 base from V and 0 bases from J, leaving 9 bases between. Germline CDR1 SGHKS, CDR2 YYEKEE (reference sequence). The CDR3 contains 15 residues. Caucasian heritage predominated among both patients and controls. Heparinized whole blood, roughly 5 to 8 ml, came from each donor. The clonotype was recovered from a person between 18 and 69 years old in good health. The chain is built from TRBV5-5 and TRBJ2-3; no reliable D call. Sequencing input: peripheral blood mononuclear cells. The part of the CDR3 DNA that was read is TGTGCCAGCAGCTTGACACCCACCAGCACAGATACG. It is translated as CASSLTPTSTDT. The entire CDR3 sequence reads CASSLTPTSTDTQYF.